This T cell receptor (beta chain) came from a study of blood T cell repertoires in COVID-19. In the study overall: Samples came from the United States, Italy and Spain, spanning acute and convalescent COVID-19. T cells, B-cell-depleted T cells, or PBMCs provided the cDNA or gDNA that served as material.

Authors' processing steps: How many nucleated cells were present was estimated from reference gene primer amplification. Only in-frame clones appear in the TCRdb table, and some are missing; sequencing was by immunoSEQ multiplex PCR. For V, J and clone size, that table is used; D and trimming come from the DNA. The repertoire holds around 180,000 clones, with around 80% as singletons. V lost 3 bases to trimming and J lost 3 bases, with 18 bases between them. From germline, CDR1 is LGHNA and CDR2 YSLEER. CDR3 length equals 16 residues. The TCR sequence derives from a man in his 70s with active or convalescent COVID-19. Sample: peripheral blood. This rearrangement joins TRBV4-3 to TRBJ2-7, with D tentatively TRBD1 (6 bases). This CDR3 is CASSHLYNGQFYEQYF. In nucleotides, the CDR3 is TGCGCCAGCAGCCATCTATACAATGGACAGTTCTACGAGCAGTACTTC.